The 32 T cell receptor beta chains in this list originate from one sample, sequenced in a study of glioma-infiltrating T cells after dendritic cell vaccination. Sequenced by immunoSEQ multiplex PCR; TCRdb stores in-frame clones only, minus some. The table records over 90,000 clones, less than 90% of them present only once. Time point indicated: after dendritic cell vaccination, including at tumor progression/relapse. The sequences come from blood, collected after dendritic cell vaccination. These TCRs come from a human donor with glioblastoma.

This clone has a handful of counts. This rearrangement joins TRBV29-1 to TRBJ1-2, with a weak D call TRBD1 (5 bases). CDR1 is SQVTM and CDR2 is ANQGSEA in the germline V gene. The CDR3 has 12 amino acids. Trimming cost V 6 bases and J 4 bases, with 12 bases left between them. The DNA for the CDR3 is TGCAGCGTCCGGGACTATGCCTATGGCTACACCTTC. Protein: CSVRDYAYGYTF.

The chain combines TRBV18 with TRBJ1-2; perhaps TRBD1 as D (6 bases). The V and J ends lost 1 base and 4 bases respectively, with 7 bases between them. The CDR3 loop spans 13 amino acids. Germline values: CDR1 KGHSH, CDR2 LQKENI. The CDR3 bases are TGTGCCAGCTCACCACAGGGGGTCTATGGCTACACCTTC. It yields the protein CASSPQGVYGYTF. Full variable domain (outside the CDR3, taken from reference TRBV18 and TRBJ1-2): NAGVMQNPRHLVRRRGQEARLRCSPMKGHSHVYWYRQLPEEGLKFMVYLQKENIIDESGMPKERFSAEFPKEGPSILRIQQVVRGDSAAYFCASSPQGVYGYTFGSGTRLTVV.

There are a few counts of this clone. This chain joins TRBV7-9 and TRBJ2-7, with 12 bases that match TRBD2. The CDR3 consists of 18 residues. Germline lookup yields CDR1 SEHNR and CDR2 FQNEAQ (reference sequence). Trimming cost V 6 bases and J 5 bases; bases outside gene matches: 17. CDR3 region: CASSHRTSGVTSWDEQYF. CDR3 in DNA: TGTGCCAGCAGTCATAGGACTAGCGGGGTCACAAGTTGGGACGAGCAGTACTTC.

V gene TRBV28 combines with J gene TRBJ1-2, with 10 bases that match TRBD1. V lost 6 bases, J lost 3 bases, and 4 bases stayed unmatched. Germline V gene lookup returns CDR1 MDHEN and CDR2 SYDVKM. There are 14 residues in the CDR3. The CDR3 DNA reads TGTGCCAGCAGGTCGGGACAGGGGCACTATGGCTACACCTTC. Amino acids: CASRSGQGHYGYTF.

This clone was counted only a few times. Here the CDR3 omits its conserved ending phenylalanine or tryptophan, so a read error is the likely source. J is TRBJ1-1 and V is TRBV5-1; D is unclear. The germline V gene has CDR1 SGHRS and CDR2 YFSETQ. The CDR3 extends over 16 amino acids. With 4 bases removed from V and 0 bases from J, the gap between germline ends came to 16 bases. CDR3 nucleotide sequence: TGCGCCAGCAGCCAAACGGCCCTCGGGGTGAACACTGAAGCTTTCCTT. Amino acid sequence: CASSQTALGVNTEAFL.

This clone was recorded a few times. The V call is TRBV6-1, the J call TRBJ2-7; 8 bases agree with TRBD1. The CDR3 loop spans 13 amino acids. The germline V gene encodes CDR1 MNHNS and CDR2 SASEGT. With V trimmed by 5 bases and J by 7 bases, 7 bases remained unmatched. CDR3 sequence (DNA): TGTGCCAGCAGTCGGACAGGGCATTGGGAGCAGTACTTC. It specifies CASSRTGHWEQYF.

The chain combines TRBV5-1 with TRBJ1-1; 9 bases are a match to TRBD1. The CDR3 length is 17 residues. CDR1 SGHRS and CDR2 YFSETQ come from the germline V gene. Trimming removed 5 bases from V and 2 bases from J; junction bases left unmatched: 13. The CDR3 DNA is TGCGCCAGCAGTCTGATCGGGACAGGGAGTACCAACACTGAAGCTTTCTTT. Its translation is CASSLIGTGSTNTEAFF.

This clone was found a few times. The chain joins TRBV27 to TRBJ1-6; D gene unclear. Trimming took 5 bases from V and 3 from J, leaving 14 bases between them. The CDR3 extends over 16 amino acids. Germline V gives CDR1 MNHEY, CDR2 SMNVEV (reference sequence). In DNA form, the CDR3 reads TGTGCCAGCAGTCCCCCTCAAAGGAGCTATAATTCACCCCTCCACTTT. Protein sequence: CASSPPQRSYNSPLHF.

This clone was detected only a few times. A much larger clone lies a single base off, so this may be a read error. This sequence joins TRBV4-1 and TRBJ2-7, with 7 bases aligning to TRBD2. Germline lookup yields CDR1 MGHRA and CDR2 YSYEKL. V lost 0 bases and J lost 6; bases outside the gene matches: 11. The CDR3 sequence is 16 residues long. CDR3 sequence: CASSQEAGTTLGEQYF. CDR3 in DNA: TGCGCCAGCAGCCAAGAAGCCGGGACTACTCTCGGCGAGCAGTACTTC.

The chain combines TRBV18 with TRBJ2-3, with D perhaps matching TRBD1 (6 bases). The germline CDR1 and CDR2 sequences are KGHSH and LQKENI. Trimming cost V 5 bases and J 0 bases, with 18 bases left between them. The CDR3 loop spans 17 amino acids. CDR3 loop: CASSGQPGWISTDTQYF. CDR3 DNA sequence: TGTGCCAGCTCAGGACAGCCAGGGTGGATAAGCACAGATACGCAGTATTTT.

This clone has only a few counts. The rearrangement joins TRBV30 to TRBJ2-3; 10 bases map to TRBD2. Germline values: CDR1 GTSNPN, CDR2 SVGIG (reference sequence). After removal of 2 bases from V and 7 bases from J, the junction contained 9 bases not matched to a gene. The CDR3 is 15 amino acids. CDR3 DNA sequence: TGTGCCTGGAGTTTGAGTAGCGGGAGGATTTATACGCAGTATTTT. Translated, it gives CAWSLSSGRIYTQYF.

This clone was seen once. This chain connects TRBV30 to TRBJ1-1; 10 bases align to TRBD1. CDR3 length: 14 amino acids. CDR1 is GTSNPN and CDR2 is SVGIG in the germline V gene (reference sequence). With V trimmed by 2 bases and J by 4 bases, 4 bases remained unmatched. The CDR3 loop reads CAWSFRTGGTEAFF. In nucleotides, the CDR3 is TGTGCCTGGAGTTTCCGGACAGGGGGCACTGAAGCTTTCTTT.

This chain joins TRBV9 and TRBJ1-3, with TRBD1 as a possible D gene (5 bases). The germline V gene has CDR1 SGDLS and CDR2 YYNGEE. The CDR3 runs to 15 residues. Trimming removed 4 bases from V and 0 bases from J, with 11 bases in between. This chain's CDR3 is CASSYGGFSGNTIYF. The CDR3 DNA follows: TGTGCCAGCAGCTATGGGGGGTTCTCTGGAAACACCATATATTTT.

The V and J genes are TRBV6-5 and TRBJ2-4; TRBD1 aligns across 11 bases. Germline-derived CDR1 and CDR2 are MNHEY and SVGAGI. With 5 bases clipped from V and 9 bases from J, the junction kept 9 bases outside the gene matches. The CDR3 length is 15 residues. The CDR3 DNA reads as TGTGCCAGCAGTCAGGACAGGGGGCAGTTAGGCATTCAGTACTTC. This encodes CASSQDRGQLGIQYF.

The J gene is TRBJ2-5, the V gene TRBV30; 16 bases are shared with TRBD2. The CDR3 contains 17 residues. V lost 1 base to trimming and J lost 5 bases; unmatched junction nucleotides: 7. Looked up from germline, CDR1 is GTSNPN and CDR2 is SVGIG (reference sequence). The chain's CDR3 is CAWSGGTSGGARETQYF. DNA for the CDR3: TGTGCCTGGAGTGGCGGGACTAGCGGGGGGGCTCGCGAGACCCAGTACTTC. Filled out from reference TRBV30 and TRBJ2-5, the complete variable domain reads SQTIHQWPATLVQPVGSPLSLECTVEGTSNPNLYWYRQAAGRGLQLLFYSVGIGQISSEVPQNLSASRPQDRQFILSSKKLLLSDSGFYLCAWSGGTSGGARETQYFGPGTRLLVL.

The V gene is TRBV4-1, the J gene TRBJ1-1; D gene ambiguous. V lost 2 bases and J lost 7, with 23 bases in between. Germline loops: CDR1 MGHRA, CDR2 YSYEKL. The CDR3 runs to 17 residues. Written as DNA, the CDR3 is TGCGCCAGCAGCCAACGAGGGCCTGGGCAGTCGTATCTTGAAGCTTTCTTT. This sequence encodes CASSQRGPGQSYLEAFF.

The chain links TRBV27 to TRBJ2-1, with D perhaps TRBD1 (5 bases). Germline V gives CDR1 MNHEY, CDR2 SMNVEV (reference sequence). The germline V and J ends were trimmed by 5 bases and 8 bases, with 13 bases remaining between them. The CDR3 has 13 residues. The CDR3 coding sequence is TGTGCCAGCAGTATCCCAGGGAACCATGAGCAGTTCTTC. Its protein is CASSIPGNHEQFF.

The rearrangement joins TRBV7-9 to TRBJ1-1, with unresolved D. Trimming cost V 3 bases and J 3 bases, with 8 bases left between them. The germline V gene encodes CDR1 SEHNR and CDR2 FQNEAQ (reference sequence). The CDR3 consists of 13 residues. The DNA of the CDR3 is TGTGCCAGCAGCTTTTCCCTCGACACTGAAGCTTTCTTT. Protein: CASSFSLDTEAFF.

The V and J genes are TRBV6-6 and TRBJ2-2; TRBD1 matches at 8 bases. CDR1 and CDR2 (germline): MNHNY, SVGAGI (reference sequence). CDR3 length equals 15 residues. The V and J ends lost 8 bases and 4 bases, in that order; junction bases with no gene match: 9. CDR3 in amino acids: CASAIQTGATGELFF. The CDR3 nucleotides are TGTGCCAGCGCAATCCAGACAGGGGCCACCGGGGAGCTGTTTTTT.

The J gene is TRBJ2-3, the V gene TRBV6-6; the D gene is possibly TRBD1 (5 bases). The CDR3 has 13 residues. Trimming removed 10 bases from V and 4 bases from J, with 15 bases in between. Germline V lookup: CDR1 MNHNY, CDR2 SVGAGI (reference sequence). DNA of the CDR3: TGTGCCACCAGCCCCAGGGTAGCAGATACGCAGTATTTT. Translating it yields CATSPRVADTQYF.

This clone has a handful of counts. This chain uses TRBV5-1 with TRBJ1-6, with 7 bases lining up with TRBD1. CDR1 and CDR2 (germline): SGHRS, YFSETQ. CDR3 length: 15 amino acids. The ends lost 0 bases at V and 8 bases at J; junction bases unmatched: 5. The CDR3 nucleotides read TGCGCCAGCAGCTTGGTAGGACAGGTGGATTCACCCCTCCACTTT. Its protein product is CASSLVGQVDSPLHF.

The chain couples TRBV2 to TRBJ2-5; possible D gene TRBD1, 6 bases. Trimming removed 3 bases from V and 4 bases from J, with 15 bases in between. Germline-derived CDR1 and CDR2 are SNHLY and FYNNEI. This CDR3 is built from 15 residues. CDR3 sequence: CASSETNREGETQYF. Written as DNA, the CDR3 is TGTGCCAGCAGTGAGACAAACAGGGAAGGAGAGACCCAGTACTTC.

This rearrangement joins TRBV5-8 to TRBJ1-5, with D possibly matching TRBD1 (5 bases). This CDR3 is built from 15 residues. The germline gives CDR1 SGHTS, CDR2 YDEGEE. V shed 3 bases and J shed 7 bases, with 17 bases lying between them. The CDR3 sequence is CASSWAGQKNQPQHF. In DNA form, the CDR3 reads TGTGCCAGCAGCTGGGCGGGGCAAAAAAACCAGCCCCAGCATTTT.

V gene TRBV5-8 combines with J gene TRBJ2-7; no clear D gene. Between the trimmed V and J ends, which lost 0 bases and 3 bases, there was a span of 4 bases. Germline V gives CDR1 SGHTS, CDR2 YDEGEE. The length of the CDR3 is 12 residues. DNA for the CDR3: TGTGCCAGCAGCTTGGGTTACTACGAGCAGTACTTC. Its protein product is CASSLGYYEQYF.

The chain has TRBV7-8 and TRBJ2-1, with 9 bases aligning to TRBD1. The CDR3 runs 15 residues. Germline lookup yields CDR1 SGHVS and CDR2 FQNEAQ. With V trimmed by 4 bases and J by 3 bases, 4 bases remained unmatched. CDR3 sequence (DNA): TGTGCCAGCAGCTACCCGGGACAGGGCTACAATGAGCAGTTCTTC. Encoded protein: CASSYPGQGYNEQFF.

The chain couples TRBV5-1 to TRBJ2-3; perhaps TRBD1 as D (6 bases). V lost 5 bases and J 0 bases, leaving 7 bases between the germline ends. Germline-derived CDR1 and CDR2 are SGHRS and YFSETQ. The CDR3 consists of 13 residues. CDR3 sequence (DNA): TGCGCCAGCAGGGACAGAAGCACAGATACGCAGTATTTT. Translating gives CASRDRSTDTQYF.

The rearrangement links TRBV5-4 to TRBJ2-7; TRBD2 aligns across 14 bases. The CDR3 runs to 15 residues. With V trimmed by 4 bases and J by 6 bases, 6 bases remained unmatched. CDR1 and CDR2 from the germline V gene are SGHNT and YYREEE (reference sequence). CDR3 residues: CASSPLGLAGVEQYF. CDR3 in DNA: TGTGCCAGCAGCCCCCTGGGACTAGCGGGAGTCGAGCAGTACTTC.

This chain uses TRBV9 with TRBJ2-1, with TRBD1 identical over 7 bases. Germline V gene data show CDR1 as SGDLS and CDR2 as YYNGEE. The length of the CDR3 is 15 residues. V shed 7 bases, J shed 4 bases, and the junction held 11 bases outside the gene matches. The CDR3 DNA is TGTGCCAGCGGCCCTACAGGGGCTCTATACAATGAGCAGTTCTTC. It yields the protein CASGPTGALYNEQFF.

This clone was counted a few times. The chain has TRBV27 and TRBJ2-1; 7 bases fit TRBD1. The junction had 14 bases not matched to a gene; V was cut back by 8 bases and J by 7 bases. The length of the CDR3 is 15 residues. CDR1 is MNHEY and CDR2 is SMNVEV in the germline V gene (reference sequence). The CDR3 is CASGNRGWIGNEQFF. The CDR3 DNA sequence: TGTGCCAGCGGAAACAGGGGCTGGATAGGGAATGAGCAGTTCTTC.

The chain is built from TRBV5-1 and TRBJ1-2; D is possibly TRBD1 (6 bases). Deletions cut 4 bases from V and 4 bases from J, with 26 bases between. This CDR3 region has 18 residues. Germline CDR1 reads SGHRS; CDR2 reads YFSETQ. The CDR3 reads CASSALQMTGGNRYGYTF. CDR3 sequence (DNA): TGCGCCAGCAGCGCTCTGCAGATGACAGGCGGAAATCGCTATGGCTACACCTTC.

The V call is TRBV18, the J call TRBJ1-1; TRBD1 might be the D (5 bases). V lost 4 bases, J lost 6 bases, and 9 bases lay in between. The CDR3 is 12 residues long. Germline values: CDR1 KGHSH, CDR2 LQKENI. As DNA, the CDR3 is TGTGCCAGCTCACAGGGGAGGGCTGAAGCTTTCTTT. Amino acid sequence: CASSQGRAEAFF.

The chain combines TRBV5-1 with TRBJ2-2; 12 nucleotides align to TRBD2. Germline V lookup: CDR1 SGHRS, CDR2 YFSETQ. V was pared by 0 bases and J by 6 bases, with 0 bases of the junction left unmatched. The CDR3 covers 15 residues. CDR3 residues: CASSLGTSGAGELFF. DNA for the CDR3: TGCGCCAGCAGCTTGGGGACTAGCGGGGCCGGGGAGCTGTTTTTT. Variable domain in full (rest from reference TRBV5-1 and TRBJ2-2): KAGVTQTPRYLIKTRGQQVTLSCSPISGHRSVSWYQQTPGQGLQFLFEYFSETQRNKGNFPGRFSGRQFSNSRSEMNVSTLELGDSALYLCASSLGTSGAGELFFGEGSRLTVL.